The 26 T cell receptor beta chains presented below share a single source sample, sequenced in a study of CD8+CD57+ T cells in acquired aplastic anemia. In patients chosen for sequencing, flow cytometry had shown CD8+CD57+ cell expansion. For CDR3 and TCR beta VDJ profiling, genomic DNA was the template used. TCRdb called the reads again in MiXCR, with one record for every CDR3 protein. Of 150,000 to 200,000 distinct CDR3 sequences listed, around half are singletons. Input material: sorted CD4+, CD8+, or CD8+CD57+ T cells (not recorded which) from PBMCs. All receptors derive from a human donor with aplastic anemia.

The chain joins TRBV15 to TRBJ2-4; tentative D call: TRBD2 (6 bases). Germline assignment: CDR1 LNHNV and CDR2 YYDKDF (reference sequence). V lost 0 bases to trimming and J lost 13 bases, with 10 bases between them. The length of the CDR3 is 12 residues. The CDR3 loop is CATSRDRREQYF. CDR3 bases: TGTGCCACCAGCAGAGATCGGAGGGAACAGTACTTC. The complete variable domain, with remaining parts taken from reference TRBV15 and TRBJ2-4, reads DAMVIQNPRYQVTQFGKPVTLSCSQTLNHNVMYWYQQKSSQAPKLLFHYYDKDFNNEADTPDNFQSRRPNTSFCFLDIRSPGLGDTAMYLCATSRDRREQYFGAGTRLSVL.

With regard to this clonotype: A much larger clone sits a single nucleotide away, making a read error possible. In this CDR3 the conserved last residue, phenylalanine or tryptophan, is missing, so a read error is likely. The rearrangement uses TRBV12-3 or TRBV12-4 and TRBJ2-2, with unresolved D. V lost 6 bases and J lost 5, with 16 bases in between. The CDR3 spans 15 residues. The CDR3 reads CASRPLDLETGELFL. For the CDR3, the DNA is TGTGCCAGCAGACCACTCGATTTGGAGACCGGGGAGCTGTTTCTT.

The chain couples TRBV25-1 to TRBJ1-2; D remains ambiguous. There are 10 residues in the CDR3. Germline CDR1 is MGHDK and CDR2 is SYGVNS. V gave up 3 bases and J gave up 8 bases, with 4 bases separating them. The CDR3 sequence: CASSDAGYTF. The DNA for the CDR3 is TGTGCCAGCAGTGATGCAGGCTACACCTTC.

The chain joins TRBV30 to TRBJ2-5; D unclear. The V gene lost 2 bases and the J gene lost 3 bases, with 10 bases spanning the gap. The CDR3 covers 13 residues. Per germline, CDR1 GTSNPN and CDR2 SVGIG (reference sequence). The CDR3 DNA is TGTGCCTGGAGTATGCACAGAAAAGAGACCCAGTACTTC. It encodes CAWSMHRKETQYF. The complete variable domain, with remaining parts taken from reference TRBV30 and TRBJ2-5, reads SQTIHQWPATLVQPVGSPLSLECTVEGTSNPNLYWYRQAAGRGLQLLFYSVGIGQISSEVPQNLSASRPQDRQFILSSKKLLLSDSGFYLCAWSMHRKETQYFGPGTRLLVL.

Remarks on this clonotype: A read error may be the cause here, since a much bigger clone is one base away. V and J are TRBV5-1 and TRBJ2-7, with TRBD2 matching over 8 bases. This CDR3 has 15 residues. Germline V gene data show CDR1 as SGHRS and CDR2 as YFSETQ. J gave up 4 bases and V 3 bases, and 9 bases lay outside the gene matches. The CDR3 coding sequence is TGCGCCAGCAGCTACCTAGCGGGTCCTAAGTACGAGCAGTACTTC. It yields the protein CASSYLAGPKYEQYF.

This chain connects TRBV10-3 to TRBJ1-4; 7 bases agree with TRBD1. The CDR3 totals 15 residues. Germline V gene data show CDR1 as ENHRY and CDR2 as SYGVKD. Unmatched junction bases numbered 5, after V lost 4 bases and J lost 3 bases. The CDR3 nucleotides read TGTGCCATCAGTGTAACTCAGGGGGCTAATGAAAAACTGTTTTTT. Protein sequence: CAISVTQGANEKLFF.

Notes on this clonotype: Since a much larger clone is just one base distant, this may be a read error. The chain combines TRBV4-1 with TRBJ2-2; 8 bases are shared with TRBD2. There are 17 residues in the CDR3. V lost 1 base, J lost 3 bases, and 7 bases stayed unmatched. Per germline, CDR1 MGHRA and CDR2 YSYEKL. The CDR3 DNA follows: TGCGCCAGCAGCCAAGGAGCGGGAGCCGCCGACACCGGGGAGCTGTTTTTT. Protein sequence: CASSQGAGAADTGELFF.

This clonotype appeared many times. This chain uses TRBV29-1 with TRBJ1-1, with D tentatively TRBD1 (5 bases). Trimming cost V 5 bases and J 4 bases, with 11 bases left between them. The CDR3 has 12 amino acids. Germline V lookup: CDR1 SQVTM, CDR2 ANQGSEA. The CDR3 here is CSVWRGGTEAFF. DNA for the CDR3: TGCAGCGTTTGGAGGGGAGGCACTGAAGCTTTCTTT.

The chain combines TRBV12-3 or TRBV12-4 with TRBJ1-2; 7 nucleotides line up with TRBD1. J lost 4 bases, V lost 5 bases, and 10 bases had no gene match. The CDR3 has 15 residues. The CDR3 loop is CASSPDWTGVYGYTF. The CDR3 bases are TGTGCCAGCAGTCCGGATTGGACAGGCGTCTATGGCTACACCTTC.

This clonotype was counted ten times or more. The CDR3 sequence is CASSGTGGGDGYTF. The CDR3 DNA reads as TGTGCCAGCAGTGGGACAGGGGGCGGGGATGGCTACACCTTC. This chain links TRBV2 with TRBJ1-2; 11 bases line up with TRBD1. CDR3 length: 14 amino acids. The germline V gene encodes CDR1 SNHLY and CDR2 FYNNEI. With V trimmed by 4 bases and J by 6 bases, 4 bases remained unmatched.

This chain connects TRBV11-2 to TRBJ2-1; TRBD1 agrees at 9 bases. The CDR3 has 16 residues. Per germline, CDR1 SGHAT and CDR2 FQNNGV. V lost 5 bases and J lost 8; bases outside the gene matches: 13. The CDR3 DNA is TGTGCCAGCAGCCAAGTCCTGGACAGGGGTTTCGATGAGCAGTTCTTC. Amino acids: CASSQVLDRGFDEQFF.

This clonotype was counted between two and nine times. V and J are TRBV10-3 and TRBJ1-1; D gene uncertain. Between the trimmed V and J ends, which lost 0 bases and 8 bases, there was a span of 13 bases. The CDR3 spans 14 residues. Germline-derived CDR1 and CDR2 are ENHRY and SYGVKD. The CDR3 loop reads CAISESTGSGEAFF. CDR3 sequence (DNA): TGTGCCATCAGTGAGTCGACGGGTTCAGGAGAAGCTTTCTTT.

The CDR3 loop is CASSFAAGELFF. The CDR3 coding sequence is TGCGCCAGCAGCTTTGCGGCCGGGGAGCTGTTTTTT. The genes are TRBV5-1 and TRBJ2-2; D is uncertain. There are 12 residues in the CDR3. Germline assignment: CDR1 SGHRS and CDR2 YFSETQ. V lost 2 bases and J lost 6, with 5 bases in between.

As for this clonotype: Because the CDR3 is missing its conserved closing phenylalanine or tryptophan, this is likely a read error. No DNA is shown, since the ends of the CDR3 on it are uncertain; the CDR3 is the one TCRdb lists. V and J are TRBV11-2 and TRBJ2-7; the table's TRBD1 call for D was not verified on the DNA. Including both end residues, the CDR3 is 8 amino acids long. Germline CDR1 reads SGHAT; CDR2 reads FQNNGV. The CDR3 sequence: CASSLPPA.

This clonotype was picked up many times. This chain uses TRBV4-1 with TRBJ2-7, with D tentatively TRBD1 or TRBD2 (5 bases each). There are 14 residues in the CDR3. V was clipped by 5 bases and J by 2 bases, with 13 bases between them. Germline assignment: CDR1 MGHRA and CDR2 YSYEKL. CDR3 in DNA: TGCGCCAGCAGCACCGGGACGGGGACCTACGAGCAGTACTTC. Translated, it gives CASSTGTGTYEQYF.

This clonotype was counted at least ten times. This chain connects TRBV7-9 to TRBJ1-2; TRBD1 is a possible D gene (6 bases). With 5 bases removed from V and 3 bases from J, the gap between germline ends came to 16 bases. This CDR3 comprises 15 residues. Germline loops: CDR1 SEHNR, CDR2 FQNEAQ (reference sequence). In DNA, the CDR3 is TGTGCCAGCAGCGAGAGACAGGCCCCAGACTATGGCTACACCTTC. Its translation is CASSERQAPDYGYTF.

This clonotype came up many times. The CDR3 sequence is CASSFAGGDGYTF. CDR3 DNA sequence: TGCGCCAGCAGCTTTGCAGGAGGTGATGGCTACACCTTC. J is TRBJ1-2 and V is TRBV5-1, with D uncertain. The CDR3 is made up of 13 amino acids. The V gene lost 2 bases and the J gene lost 6 bases, with 11 bases spanning the gap. From germline, CDR1 is SGHRS and CDR2 YFSETQ.

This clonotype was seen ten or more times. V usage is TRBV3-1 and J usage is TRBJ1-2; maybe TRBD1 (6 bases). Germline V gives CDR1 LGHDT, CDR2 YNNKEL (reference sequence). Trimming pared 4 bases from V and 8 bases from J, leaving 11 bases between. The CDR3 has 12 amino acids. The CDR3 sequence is CASSPQGGGYTF. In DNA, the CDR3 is TGTGCCAGCAGCCCACAGGGTGGCGGCTACACCTTC.

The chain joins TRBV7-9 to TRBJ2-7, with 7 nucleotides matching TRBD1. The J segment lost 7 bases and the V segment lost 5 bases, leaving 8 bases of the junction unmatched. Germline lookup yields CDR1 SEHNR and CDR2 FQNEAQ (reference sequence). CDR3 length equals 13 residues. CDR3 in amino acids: CASSPGTVREQYF. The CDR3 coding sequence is TGTGCCAGCAGCCCTGGGACAGTAAGGGAGCAGTACTTC.

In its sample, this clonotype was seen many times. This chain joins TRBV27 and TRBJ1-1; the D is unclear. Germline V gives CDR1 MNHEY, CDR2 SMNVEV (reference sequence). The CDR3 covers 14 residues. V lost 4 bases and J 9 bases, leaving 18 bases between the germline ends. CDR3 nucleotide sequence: TGTGCCAGCAGTTCCCTTGGACTCCCTAGACAAGCTTTCTTT. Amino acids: CASSSLGLPRQAFF.

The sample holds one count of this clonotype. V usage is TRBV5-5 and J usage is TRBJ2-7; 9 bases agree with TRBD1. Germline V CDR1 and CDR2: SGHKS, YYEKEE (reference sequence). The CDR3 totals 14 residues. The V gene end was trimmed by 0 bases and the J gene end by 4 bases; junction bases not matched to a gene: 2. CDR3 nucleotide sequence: TGTGCCAGCAGCTTGGCACAGGGGGCGTACGAGCAGTACTTC. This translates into CASSLAQGAYEQYF.

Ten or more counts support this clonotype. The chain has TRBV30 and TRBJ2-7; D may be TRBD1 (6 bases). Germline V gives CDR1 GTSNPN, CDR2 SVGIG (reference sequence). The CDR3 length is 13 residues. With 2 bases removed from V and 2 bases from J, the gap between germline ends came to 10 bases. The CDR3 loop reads CAWSLDSTYEQYF. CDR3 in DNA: TGTGCCTGGAGTTTGGACAGTACCTACGAGCAGTACTTC.

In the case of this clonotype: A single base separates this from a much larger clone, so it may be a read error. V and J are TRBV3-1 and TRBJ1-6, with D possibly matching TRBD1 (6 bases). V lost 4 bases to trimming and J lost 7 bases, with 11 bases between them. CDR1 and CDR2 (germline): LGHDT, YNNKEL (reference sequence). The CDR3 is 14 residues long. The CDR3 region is CASSPRGTNSPLHF. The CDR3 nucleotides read TGTGCCAGCAGCCCCAGGGGCACAAATTCACCCCTCCACTTT.

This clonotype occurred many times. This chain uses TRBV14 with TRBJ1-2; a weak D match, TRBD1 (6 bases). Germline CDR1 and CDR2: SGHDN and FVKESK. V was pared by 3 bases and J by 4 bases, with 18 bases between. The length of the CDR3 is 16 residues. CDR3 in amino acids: CASSQGPIGGGYGYTF. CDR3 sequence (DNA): TGTGCCAGCAGCCAGGGTCCAATTGGAGGGGGCTATGGCTACACCTTC.

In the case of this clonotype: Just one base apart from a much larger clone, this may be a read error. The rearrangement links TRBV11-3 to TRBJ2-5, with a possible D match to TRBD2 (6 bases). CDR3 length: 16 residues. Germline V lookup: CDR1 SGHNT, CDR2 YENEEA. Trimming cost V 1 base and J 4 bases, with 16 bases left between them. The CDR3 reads CASSLGLVGGGETQYF. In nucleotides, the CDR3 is TGTGCCAGCAGCTTAGGGTTAGTGGGAGGCGGAGAGACCCAGTACTTC.

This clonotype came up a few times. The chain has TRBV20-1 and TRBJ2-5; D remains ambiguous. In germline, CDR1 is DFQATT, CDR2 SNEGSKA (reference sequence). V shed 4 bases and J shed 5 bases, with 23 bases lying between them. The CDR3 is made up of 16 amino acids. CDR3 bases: TGCAGTGCTAAGGTCGCGCGGCAGGCCCTGTGGGAGACCCAGTACTTC. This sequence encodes CSAKVARQALWETQYF.